This T cell receptor (beta chain) was sequenced during a study of blood T cell repertoires in COVID-19. In the study overall: Collection of acute and convalescent COVID-19 samples took place in the United States, Italy and Spain.

This clone was counted only a few times. Followed longitudinally, the Seattle patients had been enrolled during active infection. CDR3 length: 16 amino acids. Per the germline V gene, CDR1 is SGHAT and CDR2 is FQNNGV. The V and J ends lost 2 bases and 0 bases respectively, with 13 bases between them. Original methodology: Amplification from reference gene primers served as the basis for estimated nucleated cell counts. TCRdb's copy holds only in-frame clones and misses some; the assay was immunoSEQ multiplex PCR. V and J calls and clone size are given by that table; D and trimming were obtained from the DNA. Among more than 45,000 clones, more than 75% were seen once, and the ten largest hold less than 3%.

The receptor's source is a woman older than 75 with COVID-19, enrolled during active disease. Sequenced: peripheral blood. The chain couples TRBV11-2 to TRBJ1-1; D perhaps matches TRBD1 (6 bases). Here the CDR3 reads CASSLYSGQMNTEAFF. The CDR3 DNA sequence: TGTGCCAGCAGCTTATATTCAGGACAGATGAACACTGAAGCTTTCTTT.